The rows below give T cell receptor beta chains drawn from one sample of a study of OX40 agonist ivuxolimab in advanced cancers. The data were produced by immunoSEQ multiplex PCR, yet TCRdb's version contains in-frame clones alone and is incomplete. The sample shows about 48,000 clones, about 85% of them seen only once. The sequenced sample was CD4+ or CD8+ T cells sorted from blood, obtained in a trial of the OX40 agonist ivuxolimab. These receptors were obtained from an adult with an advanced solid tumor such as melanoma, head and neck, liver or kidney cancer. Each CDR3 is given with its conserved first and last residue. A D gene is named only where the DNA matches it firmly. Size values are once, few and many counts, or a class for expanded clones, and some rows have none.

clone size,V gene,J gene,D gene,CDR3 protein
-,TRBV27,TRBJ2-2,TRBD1,CASSQSRTGLLNTGELFF
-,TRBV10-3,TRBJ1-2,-,CASSLGVNYGYTF
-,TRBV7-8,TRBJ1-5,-,CASSFDTLYGNQPQHF
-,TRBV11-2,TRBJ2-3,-,CASSLRQGGITDTQYF
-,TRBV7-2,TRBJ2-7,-,CASSPRDIQGLEQYF
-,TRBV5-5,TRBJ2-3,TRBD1,CASSFTGGDTQYF
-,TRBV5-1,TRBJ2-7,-,CASSLGADYEQYF
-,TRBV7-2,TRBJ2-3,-,CASSPRDSPYVTQYF
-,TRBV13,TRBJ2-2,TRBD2,CASSALAGAGGELFF
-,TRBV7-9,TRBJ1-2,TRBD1,CASSALGQGDFGYTF
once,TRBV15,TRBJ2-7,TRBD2,CATSQRSGGRNEQYF
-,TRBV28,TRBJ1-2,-,CASRPTGRGRNTF
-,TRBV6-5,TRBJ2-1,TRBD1,CASSTPSGQYNEQFF
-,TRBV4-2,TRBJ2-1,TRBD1,CASSQELTGGAPDEQFF
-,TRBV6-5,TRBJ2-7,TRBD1,CASSSGQGNPYEQYF
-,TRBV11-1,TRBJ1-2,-,CASSPDSNYGYTF
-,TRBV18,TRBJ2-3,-,CASSPPGGTPRNTQYF
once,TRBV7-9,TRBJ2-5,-,CASSLGGFGSPQYF
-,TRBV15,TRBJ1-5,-,CATSRESVSNQPQHF
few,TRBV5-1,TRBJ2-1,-,CASSLNPPGLVYNEQFF
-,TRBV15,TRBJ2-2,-,CATSPGGLKGSGELFF
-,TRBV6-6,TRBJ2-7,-,CASSPRTAGDEQYF
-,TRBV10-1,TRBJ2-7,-,CASSVTGNGGEQYF
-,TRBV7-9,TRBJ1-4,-,CASSREGNSEKLFF
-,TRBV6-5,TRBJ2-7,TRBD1,CASSPDRAHEQYF
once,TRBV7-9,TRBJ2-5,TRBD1,CASSIQTGTGGWKTQYF
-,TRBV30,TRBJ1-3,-,CAWSEGPGNTIYF
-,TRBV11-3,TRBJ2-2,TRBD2,CASSSGLAGGAGELFF
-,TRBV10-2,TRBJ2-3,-,CASSEPTGVTDTQYF
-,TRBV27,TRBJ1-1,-,CASRRDTEAFF
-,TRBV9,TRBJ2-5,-,CASSVGEETQYF
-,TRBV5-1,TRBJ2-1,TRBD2,CASSRTSGFSSYNEQFF
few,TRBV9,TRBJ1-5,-,CASSVSPGSNQPQHF